This T cell receptor (beta chain) was sequenced in a study of CD8 T cells in ankylosing spondylitis. Trimming shortened V by 3 bases and J by 2 bases, and 12 bases separated the two germline ends. The germline CDR1 and CDR2 sequences are SGHTA and FQGNSA. The CDR3 spans 15 residues. Many counts were recorded for this clonotype. Making the TCR beta libraries involved quantitative 5'-RACE with molecular barcodes. MiXCR, applied by TCRdb to the 5' RACE reads, yields one record per CDR3 protein. This table has roughly 130,000 distinct CDR3 sequences, roughly an eighth appearing once. What was sequenced was blood, either unsorted or a sorted T cell fraction (not recorded which). The TCR sequence derives from a female donor with ankylosing spondylitis or in good health (not recorded which). The chain recombines TRBV7-2 with TRBJ2-3; a possible D gene is TRBD2 (7 bases). In nucleotides, the CDR3 is TGTGCCAGCAGCTTTGGGGGGGGGCACACAGATACGCAGTATTTT. It translates to CASSFGGGHTDTQYF.